What follows are 13 T cell receptor beta chains derived from one specimen sequenced in a study of blood T cell repertoires in COVID-19. Only in-frame clones appear in the TCRdb table, and some are missing; sequencing was by immunoSEQ multiplex PCR. Among more than 300,000 clones listed, approximately 92% were seen once. Sequenced: PBMCs or T cells enriched from blood (not recorded which). The source is a woman aged 25 to 45 who had recovered from COVID-19.

This clone was observed a handful of times. The J gene is TRBJ2-1, the V gene TRBV11-1; D call uncertain. The length of the CDR3 is 11 residues. The germline V gene encodes CDR1 SGHAT and CDR2 FQDESV (reference sequence). Trimming pared 3 bases from V and 8 bases from J, leaving 5 bases between. This CDR3 is CASSFRDEQFF. CDR3 DNA: TGTGCCAGCAGCTTCCGGGATGAGCAGTTCTTC.

The V gene is TRBV19, the J gene TRBJ1-2; 7 nucleotides match TRBD1. Germline CDR1 and CDR2: LNHDA and SQIVND (reference sequence). The CDR3 consists of 16 residues. After removal of 5 bases from V and 0 bases from J, the junction contained 9 bases not matched to a gene. The CDR3 DNA follows: TGTGCCAGTAGTGCGGGGACAGCCACTCCTAACTATGGCTACACCTTC. The encoded protein is CASSAGTATPNYGYTF.

This sequence joins TRBV6-5 and TRBJ1-5; TRBD1 agrees at 7 bases. The CDR3 runs to 14 residues. With V trimmed by 7 bases and J by 11 bases, 14 bases remained unmatched. Germline V gene lookup returns CDR1 MNHEY and CDR2 SVGAGI. This CDR3 is CASTTGSADRSQHF. The CDR3 coding sequence is TGTGCCAGCACGACAGGGTCCGCGGATCGGTCCCAGCATTTT.

V usage is TRBV5-1 and J usage is TRBJ2-3; a possible D gene is TRBD1 (6 bases). Germline CDR1 reads SGHRS; CDR2 reads YFSETQ. Trimming removed 0 bases at V and 0 bases at J, with 8 bases between. CDR3 length: 15 residues. The CDR3 protein is CASSLVTGSTDTQYF. CDR3 sequence (DNA): TGCGCCAGCAGCTTGGTTACAGGGAGCACAGATACGCAGTATTTT. Filled out from reference TRBV5-1 and TRBJ2-3, the complete variable domain reads KAGVTQTPRYLIKTRGQQVTLSCSPISGHRSVSWYQQTPGQGLQFLFEYFSETQRNKGNFPGRFSGRQFSNSRSEMNVSTLELGDSALYLCASSLVTGSTDTQYFGPGTRLTVL.

The rearrangement links TRBV5-4 to TRBJ1-2; maybe TRBD1 (5 bases). Germline-derived CDR1 and CDR2 are SGHNT and YYREEE (reference sequence). CDR3 length equals 19 residues. Trimming took 2 bases from V and 5 from J, leaving 28 bases between them. The chain's CDR3 is CASSFGPQGGLERGYGYTF. CDR3 coding DNA: TGTGCCAGCAGCTTCGGGCCTCAGGGAGGTTTAGAACGTGGTTATGGCTACACCTTC.

This clone was observed once. The chain has TRBV28 and TRBJ1-2; 8 nucleotides agree with TRBD1. Germline CDR1 MDHEN, CDR2 SYDVKM. There are 17 residues in the CDR3. V gave up 6 bases and J gave up 1 base; unmatched junction bases: 13. Here the CDR3 DNA reads TGTGCCAGCAGCCCCACTTCCGACAGGGGAGGTAACTATGGCTACACCTTC. Its protein product is CASSPTSDRGGNYGYTF.

This chain links TRBV30 with TRBJ1-4; 7 bases map to TRBD1. CDR3 length: 15 residues. The J segment lost 7 bases and the V segment lost 0 bases, leaving 8 bases of the junction unmatched. CDR1 and CDR2 from the germline V gene are GTSNPN and SVGIG (reference sequence). Here the CDR3 DNA reads TGTGCCTGGAGTGTAGGGGCAGGGGGTGGTGAAAAACTGTTTTTT. Protein sequence: CAWSVGAGGGEKLFF. Looking up the rest from reference TRBV30 and TRBJ1-4 gives the full variable domain: SQTIHQWPATLVQPVGSPLSLECTVEGTSNPNLYWYRQAAGRGLQLLFYSVGIGQISSEVPQNLSASRPQDRQFILSSKKLLLSDSGFYLCAWSVGAGGGEKLFFGSGTQLSVL.

The V and J genes are TRBV5-1 and TRBJ1-2; D is ambiguous. This CDR3 is 13 amino acids long. Trimming left V 1 base short and J 6 bases short, with 10 bases between. Germline-derived CDR1 and CDR2 are SGHRS and YFSETQ. The CDR3 loop is CASSLSLGDGYTF. The CDR3 DNA reads TGCGCCAGCAGCTTGTCGTTAGGAGATGGCTACACCTTC.

This sequence joins TRBV5-1 and TRBJ2-7; 10 bases are a match to TRBD1. V dropped 4 bases and J dropped 7; count of bases not matched to a gene: 11. The germline V gene has CDR1 SGHRS and CDR2 YFSETQ. The CDR3 loop spans 15 amino acids. The CDR3 region has the DNA TGCGCCAGCAGCCCCGGACAGGGGGGAATGGGTGAGCAGTACTTC. It translates to CASSPGQGGMGEQYF. The full variable domain, its missing parts supplied by reference TRBV5-1 and TRBJ2-7, is KAGVTQTPRYLIKTRGQQVTLSCSPISGHRSVSWYQQTPGQGLQFLFEYFSETQRNKGNFPGRFSGRQFSNSRSEMNVSTLELGDSALYLCASSPGQGGMGEQYFGPGTRLTVT.

The gene calls are TRBV28 and TRBJ2-1, with 11 bases that match TRBD2. V lost 6 bases, J lost 4 bases, and 11 bases stayed unmatched. The CDR3 extends over 17 amino acids. Germline V gene data show CDR1 as MDHEN and CDR2 as SYDVKM. DNA for the CDR3: TGTGCCAGCAGGACAATCAGGGGGACTAGCGGTTACAATGAGCAGTTCTTC. This codes for CASRTIRGTSGYNEQFF.

The rearrangement links TRBV3-1 (or the pseudogene TRBV3-2) to TRBJ1-3; TRBD1 might be the D (6 bases). Between the trimmed V and J ends, which lost 6 bases and 4 bases, there was a span of 13 bases. In germline, CDR1 is LGHDT, CDR2 YNNKEL (reference sequence). There are 14 residues in the CDR3. DNA of the CDR3: TGTGCCAGCAGTCTCGCAGGGGCCGGAAACACCATATATTTT. It yields the protein CASSLAGAGNTIYF.

The gene calls are TRBV27 and TRBJ1-2; 7 bases align to TRBD1. CDR3 length: 16 residues. After removal of 0 bases from V and 0 bases from J, the junction contained 4 bases not matched to a gene. From germline, CDR1 is MNHEY and CDR2 SMNVEV (reference sequence). The CDR3 sequence is CASSLSRQGSNYGYTF. The CDR3 DNA is TGTGCCAGCAGTTTATCCCGACAGGGCTCTAACTATGGCTACACCTTC.

This chain uses TRBV11-3 with TRBJ1-6, with D unclear. Germline V gives CDR1 SGHNT, CDR2 YENEEA. CDR3 length: 14 amino acids. Trimming shortened V by 4 bases and J by 5 bases, and 9 bases separated the two germline ends. In nucleotides, the CDR3 is TGTGCCAGCAGCTCCGGGAGCAATAATTCACCCCTCCACTTT. Translated, it gives CASSSGSNNSPLHF.